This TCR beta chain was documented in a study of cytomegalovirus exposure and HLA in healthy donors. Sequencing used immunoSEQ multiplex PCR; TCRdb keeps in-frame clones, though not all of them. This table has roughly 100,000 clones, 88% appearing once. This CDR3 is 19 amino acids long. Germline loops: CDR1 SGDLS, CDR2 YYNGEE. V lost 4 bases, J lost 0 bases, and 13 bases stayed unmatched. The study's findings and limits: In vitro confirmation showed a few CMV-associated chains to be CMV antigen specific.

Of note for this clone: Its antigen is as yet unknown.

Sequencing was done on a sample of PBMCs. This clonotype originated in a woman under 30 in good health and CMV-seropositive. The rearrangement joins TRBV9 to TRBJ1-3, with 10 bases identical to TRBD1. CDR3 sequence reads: CASSQGQGYSSSSGNTIYF. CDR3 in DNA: TGTGCCAGCAGCCAGGGACAGGGGTATTCATCGTCCTCTGGAAACACCATATATTTT.